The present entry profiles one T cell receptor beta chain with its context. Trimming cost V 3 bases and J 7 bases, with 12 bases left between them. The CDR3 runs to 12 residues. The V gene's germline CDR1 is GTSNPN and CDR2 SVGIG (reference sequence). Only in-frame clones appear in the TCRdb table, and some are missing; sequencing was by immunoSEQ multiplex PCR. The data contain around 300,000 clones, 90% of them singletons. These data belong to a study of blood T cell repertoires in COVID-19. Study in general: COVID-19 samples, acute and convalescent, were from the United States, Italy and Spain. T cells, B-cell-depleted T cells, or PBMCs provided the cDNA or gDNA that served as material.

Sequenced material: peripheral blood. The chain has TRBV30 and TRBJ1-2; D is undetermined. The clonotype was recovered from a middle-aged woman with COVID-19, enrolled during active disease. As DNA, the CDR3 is TGTGCCTGGAGGATCCGGGGTGGTGGCTACACCTTC. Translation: CAWRIRGGGYTF.